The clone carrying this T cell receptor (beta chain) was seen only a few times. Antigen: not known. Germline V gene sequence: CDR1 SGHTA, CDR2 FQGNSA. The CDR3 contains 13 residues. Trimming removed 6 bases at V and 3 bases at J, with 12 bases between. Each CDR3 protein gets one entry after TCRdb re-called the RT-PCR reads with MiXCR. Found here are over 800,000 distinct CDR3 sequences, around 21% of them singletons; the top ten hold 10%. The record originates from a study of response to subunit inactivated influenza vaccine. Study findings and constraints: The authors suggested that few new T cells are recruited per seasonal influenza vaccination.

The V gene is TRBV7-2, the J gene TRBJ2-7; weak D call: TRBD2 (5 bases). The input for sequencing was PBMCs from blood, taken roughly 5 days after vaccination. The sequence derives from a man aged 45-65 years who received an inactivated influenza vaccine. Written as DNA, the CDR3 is TGTGCCAGCAGACCAGCGGAGCTCTACGAGCAGTACTTC. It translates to CASRPAELYEQYF.